A selection of T cell receptor beta chains follows, all from one sample in a study of blood T cells in healthy people across ages. TCRdb analysed the 5' RACE reads with MiXCR anew, one entry per CDR3 protein. The table has some 710,000 distinct CDR3 sequences, over 20% seen once. The sequencing input was blood. The receptors shown here come from a man in his 70s in good health. Each CDR3 is given with its conserved first and last residue. Fields, in order: CDR3 protein, CDR3 DNA, clone size, CDR3 length, J gene, V gene, D gene. The D gene is left open where the match is weak. The size field is filled for only some rows; it gives once, few, many or a size class.

CDR3 protein: CASSSRKQGLHYGYTF
CDR3 DNA: TGTGCCAGCAGTTCACGTAAACAGGGCTTACACTATGGCTACACCTTC
clone size: -
CDR3 length: 16
J gene: TRBJ1-2
V gene: TRBV12-3/TRBV12-4
D gene: -

CDR3 protein: CASSPPTSRGNPSTDTQYF
CDR3 DNA: TGTGCCAGCAGCCCACCCACCTCCCGGGGTAATCCTAGCACAGATACGCAGTATTTT
clone size: -
CDR3 length: 19
J gene: TRBJ2-3
V gene: TRBV6-1
D gene: -

CDR3 protein: CIAGVVDTQYF
CDR3 DNA: TGCATAGCGGGAGTTGTGGATACGCAGTATTTT
clone size: many
CDR3 length: 11
J gene: TRBJ2-3
V gene: TRBV20-1
D gene: TRBD2

CDR3 protein: CASSPLVGDTQYF
CDR3 DNA: TGTGCCAGCTCACCCCTCGTTGGAGATACGCAGTATTTT
clone size: -
CDR3 length: 13
J gene: TRBJ2-3
V gene: TRBV18
D gene: -

CDR3 protein: CASSLGHADEKLFF
CDR3 DNA: TGCGCCAGCAGCTTGGGACATGCAGATGAAAAACTGTTTTTT
clone size: few
CDR3 length: 14
J gene: TRBJ1-4
V gene: TRBV5-1
D gene: -

CDR3 protein: CASSLIPGGTDTQYF
CDR3 DNA: TGCGCCAGCAGCTTGATTCCAGGGGGCACAGATACGCAGTATTTT
clone size: -
CDR3 length: 15
J gene: TRBJ2-3
V gene: TRBV5-1
D gene: -

CDR3 protein: CAISSGTKGGKETQYF
CDR3 DNA: TGTGCCATCAGTTCCGGGACCAAGGGCGGTAAAGAGACCCAGTACTTC
clone size: -
CDR3 length: 16
J gene: TRBJ2-5
V gene: TRBV10-3
D gene: -

CDR3 protein: CASSATAGIDGANVLTF
CDR3 DNA: TGCGCCAGCAGTGCCACCGCGGGGATAGATGGGGCCAACGTCCTGACTTTC
clone size: few
CDR3 length: 17
J gene: TRBJ2-6
V gene: TRBV10-1
D gene: -

CDR3 protein: CASSPLSGRNEKLFF
CDR3 DNA: TGTGCCAGCAGCCCCTTGAGTGGGAGAAATGAAAAACTGTTTTTT
clone size: -
CDR3 length: 15
J gene: TRBJ1-4
V gene: TRBV7-9
D gene: -

CDR3 protein: CASSLSSQKTEAFF
CDR3 DNA: TGCGCCAGCAGCTTGTCCAGTCAGAAGACTGAAGCTTTCTTT
clone size: -
CDR3 length: 14
J gene: TRBJ1-1
V gene: TRBV5-1
D gene: -

CDR3 protein: CASSFPGRPTHTQYF
CDR3 DNA: TGTGCCAGCAGTTTCCCCGGGAGGCCCACCCATACGCAGTATTTT
clone size: few
CDR3 length: 15
J gene: TRBJ2-3
V gene: TRBV12-3/TRBV12-4
D gene: TRBD2

CDR3 protein: CASGLTTGGTIAKNIQYF
CDR3 DNA: TGTGCTAGTGGTTTGACCACTGGCGGGACTATAGCCAAAAACATTCAGTACTTC
clone size: few
CDR3 length: 18
J gene: TRBJ2-4
V gene: TRBV12-5
D gene: TRBD2

CDR3 protein: CASSVRVGTGDNEQFF
CDR3 DNA: TGTGCCAGCAGCGTTCGAGTAGGGACAGGGGACAATGAGCAGTTCTTC
clone size: -
CDR3 length: 16
J gene: TRBJ2-1
V gene: TRBV9
D gene: TRBD1